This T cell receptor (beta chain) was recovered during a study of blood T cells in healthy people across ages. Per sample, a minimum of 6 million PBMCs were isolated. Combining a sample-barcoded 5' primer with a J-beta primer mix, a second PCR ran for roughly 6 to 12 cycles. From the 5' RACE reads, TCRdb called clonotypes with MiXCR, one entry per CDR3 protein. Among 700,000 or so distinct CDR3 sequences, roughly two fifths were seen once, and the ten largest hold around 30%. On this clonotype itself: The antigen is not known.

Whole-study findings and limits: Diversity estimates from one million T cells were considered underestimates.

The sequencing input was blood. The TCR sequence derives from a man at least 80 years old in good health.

CDR3: CASSFLATDTQYF. The CDR3 nucleotides read TGTGCCAGCAGTTTTCTAGCAACAGATACGCAGTATTTT. The chain is built from TRBV28 and TRBJ2-3, with D possibly being TRBD2 (5 bases). From germline, CDR1 is MDHEN and CDR2 SYDVKM. There are 13 residues in the CDR3. Trimming pared 3 bases from V and 3 bases from J, leaving 7 bases between.